The sequence of this T cell receptor (beta chain) was determined in a study of naive and memory T cell subsets. Two oligonucleotides, mixed equimolar, formed the beta constant-region primer covering TRBC1 and TRBC2. Four rounds of PCR amplified the ligated cDNA using nested alpha and beta constant-region primers plus SP2. The cDNA 3' end received a ligated single-stranded oligonucleotide carrying the SP2 primer and a 12-nucleotide UMI. Via MiXCR, TCRdb re-called the UMI-ligation and nested PCR reads, giving one row per CDR3 protein. In the table there are 3,500 to 5,000 distinct CDR3 sequences, 4% to 6% of which are singletons. This clonotype has a count of ten or more. CDR1 and CDR2 from the germline V gene are MNHNS and SASEGT. V trimming: 0 bases; J trimming: 4 bases; junction bases outside the gene matches: 3. The CDR3 has 15 amino acids. After the first PCR, alpha and beta chain libraries were processed separately. EMRA cells were CD45RA+CD27-, and effector memory cells CD45RA-CD27-.

Material: effector memory CD8+ T cells from blood. The subset: effector memory, CD45RA- CD27-. The V and J genes are TRBV6-1 and TRBJ2-1; 7 bases are a match to TRBD2. This TCR was recovered from a human donor in good health. CDR3 amino acids: CASSEAPAGYNEQFF. The CDR3 bases are TGTGCCAGCAGTGAAGCTCCAGCGGGGTACAATGAGCAGTTCTTC.